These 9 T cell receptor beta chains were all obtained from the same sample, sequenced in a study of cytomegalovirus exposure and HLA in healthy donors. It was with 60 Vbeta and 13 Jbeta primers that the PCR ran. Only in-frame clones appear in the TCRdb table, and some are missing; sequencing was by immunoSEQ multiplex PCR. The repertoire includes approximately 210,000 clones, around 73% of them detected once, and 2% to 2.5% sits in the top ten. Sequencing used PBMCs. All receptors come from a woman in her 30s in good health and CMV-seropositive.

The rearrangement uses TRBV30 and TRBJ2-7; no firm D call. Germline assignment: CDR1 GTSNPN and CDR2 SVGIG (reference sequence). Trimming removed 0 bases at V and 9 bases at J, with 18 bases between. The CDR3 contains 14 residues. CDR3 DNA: TGTGCCTGGAGTGTAGTGGCCACCCGATTTTGGCAGTACTTC. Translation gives CAWSVVATRFWQYF. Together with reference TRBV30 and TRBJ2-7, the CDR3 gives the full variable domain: SQTIHQWPATLVQPVGSPLSLECTVEGTSNPNLYWYRQAAGRGLQLLFYSVGIGQISSEVPQNLSASRPQDRQFILSSKKLLLSDSGFYLCAWSVVATRFWQYFGPGTRLTVT.

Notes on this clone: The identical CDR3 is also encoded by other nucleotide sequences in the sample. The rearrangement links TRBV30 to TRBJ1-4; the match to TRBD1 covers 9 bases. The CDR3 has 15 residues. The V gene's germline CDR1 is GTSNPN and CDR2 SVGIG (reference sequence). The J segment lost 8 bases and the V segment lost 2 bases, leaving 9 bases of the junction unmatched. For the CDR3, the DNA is TGTGCCTGGAGTCACTTGGGACAGGGTGAGGAAAAACTGTTTTTT. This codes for CAWSHLGQGEEKLFF.

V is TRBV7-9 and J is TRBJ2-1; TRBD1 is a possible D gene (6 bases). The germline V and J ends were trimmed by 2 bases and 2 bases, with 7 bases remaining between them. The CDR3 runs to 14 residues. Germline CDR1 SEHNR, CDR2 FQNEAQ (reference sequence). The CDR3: CASSLTGTYNEQFF. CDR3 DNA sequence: TGTGCCAGCAGCTTAACAGGGACCTACAATGAGCAGTTCTTC.

The CDR3 here is CASSKVTGSTDTQYF. In DNA form, the CDR3 reads TGTGCCAGCAGCAAAGTTACGGGGAGCACAGATACGCAGTATTTT. The genes are TRBV21-1 and TRBJ2-3; TRBD2, the table's D call, was not compared with the DNA. TRBV21-1 is an annotated pseudogene. The CDR3 covers 15 residues.

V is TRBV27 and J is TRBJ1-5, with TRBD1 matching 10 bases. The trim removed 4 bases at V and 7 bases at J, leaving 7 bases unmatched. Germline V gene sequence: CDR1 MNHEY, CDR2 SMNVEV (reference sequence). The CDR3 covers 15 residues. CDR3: CASSSYRDRGQPQHF. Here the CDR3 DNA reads TGTGCCAGCAGTTCTTACCGGGACAGGGGACAGCCCCAGCATTTT.

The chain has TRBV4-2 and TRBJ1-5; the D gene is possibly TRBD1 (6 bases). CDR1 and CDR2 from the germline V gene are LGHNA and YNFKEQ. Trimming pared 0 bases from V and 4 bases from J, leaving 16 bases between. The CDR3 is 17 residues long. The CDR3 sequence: CASSQDPRGERNQPQHF. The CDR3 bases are TGTGCCAGCAGCCAAGATCCCAGGGGAGAGAGGAATCAGCCCCAGCATTTT.

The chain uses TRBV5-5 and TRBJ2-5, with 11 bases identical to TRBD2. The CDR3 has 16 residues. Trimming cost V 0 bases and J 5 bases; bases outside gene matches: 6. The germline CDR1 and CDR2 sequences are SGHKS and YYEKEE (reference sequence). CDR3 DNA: TGTGCCAGCAGCTTGGGGGACCGGACTAGCGGGGAGACCCAGTACTTC. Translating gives CASSLGDRTSGETQYF.

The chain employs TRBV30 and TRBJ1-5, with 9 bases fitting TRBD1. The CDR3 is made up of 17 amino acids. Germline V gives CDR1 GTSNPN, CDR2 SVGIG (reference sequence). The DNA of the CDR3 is TGTGCTTTTCAACCCTCCGGGACAGGGATTAGCAATCAGCCCCAGCATTTT. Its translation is CAFQPSGTGISNQPQHF.

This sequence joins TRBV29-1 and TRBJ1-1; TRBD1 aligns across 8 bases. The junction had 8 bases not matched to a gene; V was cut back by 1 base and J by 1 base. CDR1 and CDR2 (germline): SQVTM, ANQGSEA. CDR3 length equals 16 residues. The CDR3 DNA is TGCAGCGTTGAAGGCGGTTGGGGACAGGAGAACACTGAAGCTTTCTTT. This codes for CSVEGGWGQENTEAFF.